This T cell receptor (beta chain) was captured in a study of blood T cell repertoires in COVID-19 (dated by TCRdb to about 2020). Notes on the research overall: The collaborator samples originated in the United States, Italy and Spain and spanned the acute and convalescent phases of COVID-19. The material from the prospective study consisted of cDNA or gDNA derived from T cells, B-cell-depleted T cells, or PBMCs. Nearly every sample came with metadata listing a de-identified subject ID, COVID-19 status, age in years and sex. Where HLA class I and class II types were available, the types were taken from metadata supplied by the sample provider, not from assay-based typing. The dataset comprised deeply sampled blood TCRbeta repertoires from subjects exposed to, actively infected with, or recovered from COVID-19. The samples were drawn from the first 160 participants of the ongoing ImmuneRACE study and from 1,254 subjects provided by 6 global collaborators. The repertoires were made available in a free public database intended to serve as a resource for research on the immune response to SARS-CoV-2.

Each collaborating institution followed its own protocols to collect whole blood in K2EDTA tubes. For TCRbeta analysis, collaborator samples were shipped as frozen whole blood, as isolated PBMCs, or as DNA extracted from either sample type. The immunoSEQ Assay, a bias-controlled multiplex PCR, was used to amplify TCRbeta CDR3 regions from genomic DNA. Under the source paper's analysis protocol: Nucleated cell counts per sample were estimated from amplification of reference gene primers within the assay. Sequence reads were collapsed and filtered to measure the absolute abundance of every unique TCRbeta CDR3 rearrangement. For each sample, productive Simpson clonality was calculated by taking the square root of Simpson's diversity index across productive rearrangements. TCRdb holds this immuneACCESS table with in-frame rearrangements only. Some clones are missing; in checked studies, unresolved V genes explain under half, and the rest has no known cause. That table supplies the V and J calls and clone size; D and trimming were determined from the DNA. Present in this sample are 90,000 to 130,000 clones, about 89% of which were seen just once. The top ten clonotypes cover approximately 4.7% of the sample.

The CDR3 covers 13 residues, taking in both the cysteine and the phenylalanine. Only CDR3 DNA remains: 39 bases, in frame from the first base. Unmatched junction bases come to 8, with V trimmed by 2 bases and J by 13 bases. The germline V gene encodes CDR1 LGHDT and CDR2 YNNKEL (reference sequence). The paper's findings and limits, for the study overall: The quantity of clinical and demographic metadata differed by source and by participant and was supplied without curation.

To note about this clone: Its cognate antigen has yet to be identified. Base qualities are not at hand, and no much larger clone is one base apart.

The receptor comes from a man in his forties with acute or convalescent COVID-19. The sequencing sample was made of peripheral blood. Here the chain combines TRBV3-1 (or the pseudogene TRBV3-2) and TRBJ2-1; 7 central bases correspond to TRBD2. CDR3 sequence: CASSQTPGGNQFF. The sequenced DNA: TGTGCCAGCAGCCAAACCCCGGGGGGAAACCAGTTCTTC.